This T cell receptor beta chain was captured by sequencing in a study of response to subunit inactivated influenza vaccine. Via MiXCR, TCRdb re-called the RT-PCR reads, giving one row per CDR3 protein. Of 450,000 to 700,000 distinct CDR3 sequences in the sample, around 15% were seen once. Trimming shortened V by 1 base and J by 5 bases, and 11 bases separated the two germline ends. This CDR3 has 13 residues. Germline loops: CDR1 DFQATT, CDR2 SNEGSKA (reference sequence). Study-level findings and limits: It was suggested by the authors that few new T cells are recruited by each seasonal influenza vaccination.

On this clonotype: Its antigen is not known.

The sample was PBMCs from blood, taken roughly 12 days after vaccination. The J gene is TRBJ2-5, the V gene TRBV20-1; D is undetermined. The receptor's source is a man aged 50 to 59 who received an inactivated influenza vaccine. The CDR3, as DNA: TGCAGTGCTAGAGGTCACCTAGGGGAGACCCAGTACTTC. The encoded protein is CSARGHLGETQYF.